This TCR beta chain was sequenced in a study of memory CD4+ T cells and cytomegalovirus serostatus. Looking at the study overall: Of the healthy Belgian adults, 9 were CMV seropositive and about 24 seronegative. Study observations and caveats: Each of 65 to 75 CMV-associated TCRbeta sequences occurred in one to five individuals.

This clone was observed a single time. No antigen is known for it. The sort gate was single viable CD3+CD4+CD8-CD45RO+ cells for memory CD4+ T cells. In the authors' workflow: Out-of-frame sequences were removed, leaving about 2.2 million distinct TCRbeta sequences. Produced via immunoSEQ multiplex PCR; TCRdb's table is partial and in-frame only. The V and J calls and clone size come from that table; D and trimming were worked out from the DNA. The sample carries some 46,000 clones, around three quarters recorded once. The germline V gene encodes CDR1 SEHNR and CDR2 FQNEAQ (reference sequence). The junction had 7 bases not matched to a gene; V was cut back by 3 bases and J by 6 bases. CDR3 size: 16 residues.

This clonotype was obtained from an adult in good health and CMV-seronegative. V gene TRBV7-9 combines with J gene TRBJ2-1; the match to TRBD2 covers 11 bases. Sample: memory CD4+ T cells from blood. CDR3 sequence reads: CASSFIGLAGGNEQFF. In DNA, the CDR3 is TGTGCCAGCAGCTTCATTGGCCTAGCGGGAGGCAATGAGCAGTTCTTC.